These T cell receptor beta chains were read from a single sample in a study of response to subunit inactivated influenza vaccine. TCRdb re-analysed the RT-PCR reads in MiXCR, keeping a single row per CDR3 protein. Among more than 200,000 distinct CDR3 sequences listed, more than 9% were seen once. Sample: non-naive T cells sorted from PBMCs, taken less than 15 days before vaccination. These receptors were obtained from a middle-aged man who received an inactivated influenza vaccine. CDR3s include the opening cysteine and the closing phenylalanine or tryptophan. D genes are given only for firm matches. Expanded clones get a size class; other rows say once, few or many, or leave the size out.

D | J | size | V | DNA | CDR3
NA | TRBJ2-3 | NA | TRBV30 | TGTGCCTGGAGTGCGGGGACAGATACGCAGTATTTT | CAWSAGTDTQYF
NA | TRBJ2-7 | few | TRBV2 | TGTGCCAGACCTCGTGGTCCTCGAGTCGACGAGCAGTACTTC | CARPRGPRVDEQYF
TRBD1 | TRBJ2-3 | NA | TRBV5-6 | TGTGCCAGCAGCATGGCGGCGGATCAGGGGGCAGGCACAGATACGCAGTATTTT | CASSMAADQGAGTDTQYF
NA | TRBJ1-2 | many | TRBV4-1 | TGCGCCAGCAGCCAAGGTCACGGACAATACCATGGCTACACCTTC | CASSQGHGQYHGYTF
NA | TRBJ1-4 | few | TRBV7-9 | TGTGCCAGCAGCGACGGACCCTCCGATGAAAAACTGTTTTTT | CASSDGPSDEKLFF
NA | TRBJ2-1 | NA | TRBV5-1 | TGCGCCAGCAGCTTTAGTGCCCAGCGGGTTTACAATGAGCAGTTCTTC | CASSFSAQRVYNEQFF
NA | TRBJ2-7 | NA | TRBV6-2/TRBV6-3 | TGTGCCACCAGCCTTGGGGACAACTACGAGCAGTGCTTC | CATSLGDNYEQCF
NA | TRBJ2-5 | NA | TRBV19 | TGTGCCAGTAGTATTCGGCCGAATTACCAAGAGACCCAGTACTTC | CASSIRPNYQETQYF
NA | TRBJ1-2 | NA | TRBV5-6 | TGTGCCAGCAGCGCAGGGGTGTATGGCTACACCTTC | CASSAGVYGYTF
NA | TRBJ2-1 | many | TRBV11-2 | TGTGCCAGCAGCTTAGATCGGGCCCACCAGTTCTTC | CASSLDRAHQFF
NA | TRBJ2-2 | many | TRBV7-6 | TGTGCCAGCAGCCTAAACGGGGGTTCTAACACCGGGGAGCTGTTTTTT | CASSLNGGSNTGELFF
TRBD1 | TRBJ2-5 | few | TRBV4-1 | TGCGCCAGCAGCCAAGTGGGCAGGGGGCGTGAGACCCAGTACTTC | CASSQVGRGRETQYF
TRBD2 | TRBJ2-7 | few | TRBV20-1 | TGCAGTGCTAGAGATCCCACTAGCGGGAGTCGCGAGCAGTACTTC | CSARDPTSGSREQYF
TRBD1 | TRBJ1-6 | NA | TRBV2 | TGTGCCAGCAGTGAAAGGGGGGACAGGGGTAATTCACCCCTCCACTTT | CASSERGDRGNSPLHF
TRBD2 | TRBJ2-3 | few | TRBV20-1 | TGCAGTGCTAGTGGCGCGGGGCTAGCGGGAGTCGTAGATACGCAGTATTTT | CSASGAGLAGVVDTQYF
TRBD1 | TRBJ1-6 | NA | TRBV28 | TGTGCCAGCAGTCCGGGACAGGGCGGGGACACAAGTTCACCCCTCCACTTT | CASSPGQGGDTSSPLHF
NA | TRBJ2-2 | few | TRBV21-1 | TGTGCCAGCAGCAAAGGATTCGCGACTAGCGGGAGCACCGGGGAGCTGTTTTTT | CASSKGFATSGSTGELFF
NA | TRBJ2-2 | NA | TRBV5-5 | TGTGCCAGCAGCTTGCCGCACACCGGGGAGCTGTTTTTT | CASSLPHTGELFF
TRBD2 | TRBJ2-1 | few | TRBV7-9 | TGTGCCAGCACCGAAGCGGGGGGGCCTATAAATGAGCAGTTCTTC | CASTEAGGPINEQFF
NA | TRBJ2-6 | NA | TRBV7-2 | TGTGCCAGCACCGTTACAGGTTTTAGCTCTGGGGCCAACGTCCTGACTTTC | CASTVTGFSSGANVLTF
NA | TRBJ1-2 | few | TRBV7-6 | TGTGCCAGCAGCTTAGCGTTCGGGGGGACGGCGAGTTATGGCTACACCTTC | CASSLAFGGTASYGYTF
NA | TRBJ2-2 | many | TRBV6-1 | TGTGCCAGCAGTGTGGTGAGGAGCACCGGGGAGCTGTTTTTT | CASSVVRSTGELFF
TRBD2 | TRBJ2-7 | many | TRBV20-1 | TGCAGTGCTAACCCTAGCGGGAGAGGGTTGGGCGAGCAGTACTTC | CSANPSGRGLGEQYF